This entry describes one T cell receptor beta chain. The target of this receptor is not known. Base quality data are lacking; no much larger clone is found one base away. Sample time point, as interpreted from the label and publication: cells obtained before transplantation from donor or recipient. CD3+CD4+ and CD3+CD8+ populations were FACS-sorted from unstimulated pre-transplant donor and recipient cells taken from spleen or lymph nodes. This sample was included in a study of graft-versus-host responses after intestinal transplantation (dated by TCRdb to the early 2020s). In terms of the full investigation: Multivisceral, liver-intestinal, or isolated intestinal transplants were received by the recipients. Rather than being sequenced by the commercial service, samples from a few later patients were sequenced in-house on an Illumina MiSeq and processed with MiXCR. The cohort enrolled fewer than 25 intestinal transplant recipients including one retransplant, and a few patients lacking pretransplant specimens were excluded. Alloreactive clones were identified by sequencing pre-transplant mixed lymphocyte reaction products and comparing them with unstimulated pre-transplant donor and recipient T cells. Donor T cell macrochimerism was defined as a peak of at least 4% donor T cells among recipient peripheral blood mononuclear cells. After intestinal transplantation, graft-versus-host and host-versus-graft alloreactive T cell clones were followed in the graft, circulation and bone marrow using bulk TCR-beta CDR3 sequencing. Every recipient was given anti-thymocyte globulin induction, then maintenance tacrolimus and steroids for 3 to 4 years.

Library preparation was by the immunoSEQ multiplex PCR assay. For most patients, genomic DNA was isolated with the Qiagen DNeasy Blood and Tissue Kit and sent frozen to Adaptive Biotechnologies for TCR sequencing. For most patients, genomic DNA was subjected to high-throughput TCR-beta CDR3 sequencing by Adaptive Biotechnologies. Regarding the original processing steps: TCR sequencing data for some 17 patients were retrieved from Adaptive's ImmunoSEQ software; a few other patients were processed with MiXCR and VDJtools. To correct CD4 versus CD8 sorting errors, sequences present in both subsets at a frequency ratio below 5:1 were removed. Because the origin of CDR3 nucleotide sequences shared between donor and recipient could not be assigned, those sequences were removed. At least 2-fold expansion over unstimulated cells and a minimum CFSE-low frequency of 0.002% (template counts) or 0.001% (read counts) were required for clones to be classified as alloreactive. Clones detected in sequenced pre-transplant spleen, lymph node, or MLR CFSE-low populations of the donor or recipient were defined as mappable. The cumulative frequency of alloreactive clones was calculated as a percentage of all sequences, weighted by copy number. TCRdb retrieved this table from immuneACCESS and kept in-frame rearrangements only. Not all clones are present; in checked studies, unresolved V genes account for under half, and no reason is known for the remainder. V and J calls and clone size are as listed in that table; D and trimming were resolved from the DNA. The sample records some 150,000 clones, around 90% of which are singletons. Jointly, the top ten make up about 0.19% of the sample.

Summary of the overall study and its limitations: The conclusions were limited by the relatively low number and heterogeneity of the intestinal transplant patients. GvH clones turned up in recipient bone marrow, with some appearing earlier in ileal mucosa or blood, a pattern consistent with an intestinal mucosal origin. Early after transplant, peak levels of circulating GvH clones were found to be associated with declines in HvG clones. High GvH to HvG T cell clonal ratios were observed in the allografts of patients with donor T cell macrochimerism.

V is cut by 4 bases and J by 6 bases, and the space between the germline ends is 14 bases. CDR3 length: 14 amino acids, cysteine to phenylalanine. CDR3 DNA only is kept here, 42 bases in frame from base 1. Via the germline V gene (reference sequence), CDR1 is SGHNT and CDR2 YYREEE. The input for sequencing was unstimulated CD4+ T cells sorted from spleen or lymph node cells, taken before intestinal transplant. The sequence joins TRBV5-4 to TRBJ2-1; there is no confident call for the D gene. This sequence originates from a human donor who received an intestinal transplant. The DNA sequence follows: TGTGCCAGCAGCCTGGAATATGGAAGCAATGAGCAGTTCTTC. This sequence encodes CASSLEYGSNEQFF.